This T cell receptor (beta chain) was retrieved from a study of vaccination and CD4 T cells after COVID-19. The wider study: Cellular stimulation was performed using overlapping spike peptides derived from SARS-CoV-2, HCoV-NL63, HCoV-OC43 and HCoV-229E.

The Oncomine TCR Beta short-read assay sequenced DNA from cultured CD4+ T cells. Investigators isolated genomic DNA from cultured CD4+ T cells. From the PCR reads, TCRdb called clonotypes with MiXCR, one entry per CDR3 protein. The sample comprises 15,000 to 20,000 distinct CDR3 sequences, 53% of which are singletons, and 7.2% rests with the top ten. This clonotype has more than one count but fewer than ten. The target antigen is unknown. Treatment of the sample: approximately nine-day PBMC culture with coronavirus spike peptide pools or control peptides (ViraFEST assay). The TCR was taken from a human donor who had recovered from COVID-19. Sequences were derived from CD4+ T cells from blood, cultured in vitro, sampled before SARS-CoV-2 vaccination.

DNA of the CDR3: TGTGCCAGTCTATCGGACCAGCTCGGGGAGCTGTTTTTT. Encoded protein: CASLSDQLGELFF. The chain has TRBV28 and TRBJ2-2; D remains unclear. Trimming removed 9 bases at V and 7 bases at J, with 15 bases between. The CDR3 consists of 13 residues. The germline CDR1 and CDR2 sequences are MDHEN and SYDVKM.